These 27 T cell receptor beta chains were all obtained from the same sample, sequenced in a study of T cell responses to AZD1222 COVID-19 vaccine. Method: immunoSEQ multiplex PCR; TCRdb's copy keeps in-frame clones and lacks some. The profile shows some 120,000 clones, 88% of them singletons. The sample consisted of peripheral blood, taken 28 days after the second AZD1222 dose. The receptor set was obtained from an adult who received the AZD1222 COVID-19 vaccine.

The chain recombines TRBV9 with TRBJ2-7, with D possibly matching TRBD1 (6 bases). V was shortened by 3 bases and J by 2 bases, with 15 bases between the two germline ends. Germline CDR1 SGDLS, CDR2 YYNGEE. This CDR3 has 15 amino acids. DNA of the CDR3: TGTGCCAGCAGCGCGGACAGTAGGCCAACCTACGAGCAGTACTTC. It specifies CASSADSRPTYEQYF.

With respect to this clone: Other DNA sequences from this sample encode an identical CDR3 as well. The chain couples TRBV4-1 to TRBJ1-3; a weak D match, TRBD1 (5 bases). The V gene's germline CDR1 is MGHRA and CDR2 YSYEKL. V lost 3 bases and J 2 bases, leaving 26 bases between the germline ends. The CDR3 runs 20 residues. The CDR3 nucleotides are TGCGCCAGCAGCCAGAAAGGTGGGGCGTGGGCCCCGACGGCTGGAAACACCATATATTTT. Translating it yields CASSQKGGAWAPTAGNTIYF.

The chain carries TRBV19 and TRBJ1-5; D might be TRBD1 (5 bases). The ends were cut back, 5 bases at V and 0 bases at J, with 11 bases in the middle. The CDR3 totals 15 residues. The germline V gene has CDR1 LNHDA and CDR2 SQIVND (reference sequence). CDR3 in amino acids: CASSQQVNSNQPQHF. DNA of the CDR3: TGTGCCAGTAGTCAACAGGTAAATAGCAATCAGCCCCAGCATTTT.

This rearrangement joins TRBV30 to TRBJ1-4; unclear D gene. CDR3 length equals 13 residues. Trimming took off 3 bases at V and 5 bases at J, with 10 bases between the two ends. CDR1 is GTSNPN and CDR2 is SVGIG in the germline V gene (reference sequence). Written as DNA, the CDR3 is TGTGCCTGGAGCCGGGGAACGAATGAAAAACTGTTTTTT. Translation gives CAWSRGTNEKLFF.

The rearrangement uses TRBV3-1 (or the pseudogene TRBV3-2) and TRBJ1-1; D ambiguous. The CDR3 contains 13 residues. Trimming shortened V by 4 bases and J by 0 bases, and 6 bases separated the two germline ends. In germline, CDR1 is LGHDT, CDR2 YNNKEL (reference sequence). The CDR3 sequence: CASSPAMNTEAFF. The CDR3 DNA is TGTGCCAGCAGCCCCGCGATGAACACTGAAGCTTTCTTT.

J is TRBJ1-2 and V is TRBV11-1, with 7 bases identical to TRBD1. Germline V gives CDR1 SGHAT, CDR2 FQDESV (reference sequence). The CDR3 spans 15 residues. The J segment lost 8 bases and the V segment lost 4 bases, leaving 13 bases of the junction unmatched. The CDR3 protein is CASSSPGGSMEGYTF. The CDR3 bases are TGTGCCAGCAGCTCCCCAGGGGGGAGCATGGAAGGCTACACCTTC.

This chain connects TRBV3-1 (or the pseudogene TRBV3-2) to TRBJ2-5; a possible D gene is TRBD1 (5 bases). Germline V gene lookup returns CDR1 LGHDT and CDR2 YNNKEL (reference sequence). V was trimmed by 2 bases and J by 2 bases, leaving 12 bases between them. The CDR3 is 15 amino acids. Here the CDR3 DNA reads TGTGCCAGCAGCCAACCTTACAGGAAACAAGAGACCCAGTACTTC. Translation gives CASSQPYRKQETQYF.

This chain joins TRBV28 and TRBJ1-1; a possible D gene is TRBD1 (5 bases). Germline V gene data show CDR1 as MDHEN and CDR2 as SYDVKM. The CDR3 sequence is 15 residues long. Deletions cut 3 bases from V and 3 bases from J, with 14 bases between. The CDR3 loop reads CASSFPQGGDTEAFF. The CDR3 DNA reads TGTGCCAGCAGTTTCCCGCAGGGAGGCGACACTGAAGCTTTCTTT.

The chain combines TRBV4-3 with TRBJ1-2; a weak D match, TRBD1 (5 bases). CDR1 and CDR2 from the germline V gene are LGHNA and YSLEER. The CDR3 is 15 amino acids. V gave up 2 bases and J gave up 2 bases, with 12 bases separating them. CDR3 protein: CASSQMGGVNYGYTF. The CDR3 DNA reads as TGCGCCAGCAGCCAAATGGGAGGGGTAAACTATGGCTACACCTTC.

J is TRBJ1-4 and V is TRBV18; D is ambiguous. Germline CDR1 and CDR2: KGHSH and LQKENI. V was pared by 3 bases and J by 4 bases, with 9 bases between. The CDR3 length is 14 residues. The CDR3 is CASSPARNNEKLFF. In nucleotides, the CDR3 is TGTGCCAGCTCACCGGCCAGAAATAATGAAAAACTGTTTTTT. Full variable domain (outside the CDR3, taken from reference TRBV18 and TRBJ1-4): NAGVMQNPRHLVRRRGQEARLRCSPMKGHSHVYWYRQLPEEGLKFMVYLQKENIIDESGMPKERFSAEFPKEGPSILRIQQVVRGDSAAYFCASSPARNNEKLFFGSGTQLSVL.

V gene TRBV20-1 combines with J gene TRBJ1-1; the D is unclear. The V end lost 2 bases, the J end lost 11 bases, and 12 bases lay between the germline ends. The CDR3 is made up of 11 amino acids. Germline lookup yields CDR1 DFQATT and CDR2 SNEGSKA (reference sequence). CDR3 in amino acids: CSARYLTVAFF. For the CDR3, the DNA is TGCAGTGCTAGATATCTCACGGTCGCTTTCTTT.

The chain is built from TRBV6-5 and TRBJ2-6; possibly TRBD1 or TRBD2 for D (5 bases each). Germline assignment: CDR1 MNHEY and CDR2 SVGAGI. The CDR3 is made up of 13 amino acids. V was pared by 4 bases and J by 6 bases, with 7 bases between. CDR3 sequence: CASSLGEANVLTF. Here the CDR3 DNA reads TGTGCCAGCAGTTTGGGGGAGGCCAACGTCCTGACTTTC.

CDR3 amino acids: CASSTVEGRAFF. Here the CDR3 DNA reads TGCGCCAGCAGCACCGTCGAGGGCCGTGCTTTCTTT. The chain has TRBV5-1 and TRBJ1-1; D ambiguous. The V gene's germline CDR1 is SGHRS and CDR2 YFSETQ. CDR3 length equals 12 residues. Trimming pared 4 bases from V and 11 bases from J, leaving 15 bases between.

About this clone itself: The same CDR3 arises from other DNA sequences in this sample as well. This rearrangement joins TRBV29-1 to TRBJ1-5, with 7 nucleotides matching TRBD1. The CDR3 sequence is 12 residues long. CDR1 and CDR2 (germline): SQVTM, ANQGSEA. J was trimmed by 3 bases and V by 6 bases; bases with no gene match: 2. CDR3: CSVGQINQPQHF. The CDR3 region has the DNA TGCAGCGTGGGACAGATCAATCAGCCCCAGCATTTT.

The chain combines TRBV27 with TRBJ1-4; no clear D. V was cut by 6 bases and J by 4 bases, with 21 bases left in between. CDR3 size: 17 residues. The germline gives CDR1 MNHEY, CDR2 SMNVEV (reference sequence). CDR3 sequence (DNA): TGTGCCAGCAGCTCTTCCTCTTTCGGGCTTGGTAATGAAAAACTGTTTTTT. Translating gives CASSSSSFGLGNEKLFF. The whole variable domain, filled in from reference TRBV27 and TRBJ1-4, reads EAQVTQNPRYLITVTGKKLTVTCSQNMNHEYMSWYRQDPGLGLRQIYYSMNVEVTDKGDVPEGYKVSRKEKRNFPLILESPSPNQTSLYFCASSSSSFGLGNEKLFFGSGTQLSVL.

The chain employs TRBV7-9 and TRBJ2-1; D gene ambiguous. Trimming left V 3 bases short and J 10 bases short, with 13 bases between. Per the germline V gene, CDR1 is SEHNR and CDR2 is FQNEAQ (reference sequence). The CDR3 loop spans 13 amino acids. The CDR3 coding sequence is TGTGCCAGCAGCTTCGACGGGTTCGGGGAGCAGTTCTTC. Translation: CASSFDGFGEQFF.

CDR3 protein: CASTGVGNQPQHF. As DNA, the CDR3 is TGTGCTAGCACAGGGGTAGGGAATCAGCCCCAGCATTTT. This rearrangement joins TRBV12-5 to TRBJ1-5; 7 bases agree with TRBD1. The CDR3 runs to 13 residues. Germline V gene lookup returns CDR1 LGHNT and CDR2 FRNRAP. V lost 9 bases, J lost 4 bases, and 6 bases stayed unmatched.

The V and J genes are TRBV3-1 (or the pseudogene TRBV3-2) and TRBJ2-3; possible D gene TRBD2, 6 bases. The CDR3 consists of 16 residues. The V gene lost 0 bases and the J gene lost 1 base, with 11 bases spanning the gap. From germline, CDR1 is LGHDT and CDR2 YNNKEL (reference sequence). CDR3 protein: CASSQDGLAGTDTQYF. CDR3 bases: TGTGCCAGCAGCCAAGACGGGTTAGCGGGCACAGATACGCAGTATTTT.

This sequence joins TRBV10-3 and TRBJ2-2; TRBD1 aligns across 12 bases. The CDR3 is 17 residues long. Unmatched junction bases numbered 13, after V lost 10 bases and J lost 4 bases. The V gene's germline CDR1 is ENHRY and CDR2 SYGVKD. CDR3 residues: CATAGGQGAIGTGELFF. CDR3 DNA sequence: TGTGCCACCGCAGGGGGACAGGGGGCCATTGGCACCGGGGAGCTGTTTTTT.

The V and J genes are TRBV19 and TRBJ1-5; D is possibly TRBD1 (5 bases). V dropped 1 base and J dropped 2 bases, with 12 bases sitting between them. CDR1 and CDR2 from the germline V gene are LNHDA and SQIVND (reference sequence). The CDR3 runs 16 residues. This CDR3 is CASSIVHRLGNQPQHF. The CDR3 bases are TGTGCCAGTAGTATAGTTCACAGGCTAGGCAATCAGCCCCAGCATTTT.

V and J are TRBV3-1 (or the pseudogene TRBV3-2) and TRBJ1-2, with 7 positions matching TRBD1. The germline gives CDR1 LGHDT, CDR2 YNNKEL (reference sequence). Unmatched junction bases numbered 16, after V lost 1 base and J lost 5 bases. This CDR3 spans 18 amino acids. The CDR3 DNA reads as TGTGCCAGCAGCCAAGCCCTGAGCGGGACAGCCGGTGGATATGGCTACACCTTC. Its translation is CASSQALSGTAGGYGYTF.

The CDR3 region is CASSKTSGGPYNEQFF. The DNA of the CDR3 is TGTGCCAGCTCCAAGACTAGCGGGGGACCTTACAATGAGCAGTTCTTC. V usage is TRBV19 and J usage is TRBJ2-1; TRBD2 agrees at 12 bases. The ends lost 9 bases at V and 4 bases at J; junction bases unmatched: 10. The CDR3 is 16 residues long. In germline, CDR1 is LNHDA, CDR2 SQIVND (reference sequence). Based on the CDR3 plus reference TRBV19 and TRBJ2-1, the full variable domain is DGGITQSPKYLFRKEGQNVTLSCEQNLNHDAMYWYRQDPGQGLRLIYYSQIVNDFQKGDIAEGYSVSREKKESFPLTVTSAQKNPTAFYLCASSKTSGGPYNEQFFGPGTRLTVL.

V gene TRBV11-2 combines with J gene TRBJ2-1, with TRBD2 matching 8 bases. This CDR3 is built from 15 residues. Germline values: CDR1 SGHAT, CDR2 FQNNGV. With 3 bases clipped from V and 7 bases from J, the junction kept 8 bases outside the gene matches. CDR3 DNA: TGTGCCAGCAGCTTCAGGAGGGGCGGGAGGAATGAGCAGTTCTTC. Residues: CASSFRRGGRNEQFF.

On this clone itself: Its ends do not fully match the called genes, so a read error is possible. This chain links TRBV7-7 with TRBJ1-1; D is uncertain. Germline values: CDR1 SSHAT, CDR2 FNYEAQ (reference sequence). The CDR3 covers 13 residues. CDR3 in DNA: TGTGCTAGCAGCTCGACCCGGAACACTGAAGCTTTCTTT. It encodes CASSSTRNTEAFF.

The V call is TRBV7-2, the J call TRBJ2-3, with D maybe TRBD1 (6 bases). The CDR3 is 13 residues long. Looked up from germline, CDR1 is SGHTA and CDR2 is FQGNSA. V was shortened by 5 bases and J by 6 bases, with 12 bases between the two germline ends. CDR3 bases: TGTGCCAGCAGCCCGACAAGGGGGGATACGCAGTATTTT. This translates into CASSPTRGDTQYF.

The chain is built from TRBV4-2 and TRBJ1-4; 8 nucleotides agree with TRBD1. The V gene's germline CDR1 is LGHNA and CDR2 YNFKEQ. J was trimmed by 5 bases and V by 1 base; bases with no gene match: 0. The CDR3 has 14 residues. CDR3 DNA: TGTGCCAGCAGCCAAGGACAGGGGAATGAAAAACTGTTTTTT. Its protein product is CASSQGQGNEKLFF.

The CDR3 here is CASSGREVGEKLFF. The DNA of the CDR3 is TGTGCCAGCAGCGGGCGGGAGGTAGGCGAAAAACTGTTTTTT. The V call is TRBV9, the J call TRBJ1-4, with D uncertain. This CDR3 contains 14 residues. V was cut by 3 bases and J by 8 bases, with 14 bases left in between. Germline lookup yields CDR1 SGDLS and CDR2 YYNGEE.